A selection of T cell receptor beta chains follows, all from one sample in a study of shared clonotypes between healthy human individuals. The repertoire was sequenced with immunoSEQ multiplex PCR; TCRdb's copy has only in-frame clones and lacks some. The sample contains millions of clones, around 95% of which appear only once. The material sequenced was naive CD4+ T cells sorted from blood. These receptors all come from a man aged 18 to 29 in good health. The CDR3 runs from the conserved cysteine through the conserved F or W. D genes are given only for firm matches. Clone sizes are given selectively: once, few, many, or a class where the clone is expanded.

D: .; J: TRBJ2-5; size: .; V: TRBV11-2; CDR3: CASSFQGETQYF; DNA: TGTGCCAGCAGCTTCCAGGGAGAGACCCAGTACTTC
D: TRBD1; J: TRBJ1-6; size: .; V: TRBV19; CDR3: CASSTGTGDSPLHF; DNA: TGTGCCAGTAGCACCGGGACAGGTGATTCACCCCTCCACTTT
D: .; J: TRBJ1-2; size: .; V: TRBV7-9; CDR3: CASSPRSQLTNYGYTF; DNA: TGTGCCAGCAGCCCGAGGTCTCAGCTGACTAACTATGGCTACACCTTC
D: .; J: TRBJ2-7; size: .; V: TRBV30; CDR3: CAWSVSPRAEQYF; DNA: TGTGCCTGGAGTGTATCCCCCCGGGCCGAGCAGTACTTC
D: .; J: TRBJ1-3; size: .; V: TRBV6-5; CDR3: CASRSTGSGNTIYF; DNA: TGTGCCAGCAGATCCACAGGGTCCGGAAACACCATATATTTT
D: .; J: TRBJ2-7; size: few; V: TRBV4-1; CDR3: CASSQEVISHEQYF; DNA: TGCGCCAGCAGCCAAGAAGTGATTAGCCACGAGCAGTACTTC
D: .; J: TRBJ1-1; size: once; V: TRBV19; CDR3: CASSLRGQNTEAFF; DNA: TGTGCCAGTAGCCTAAGGGGACAGAACACTGAAGCTTTCTTT
D: .; J: TRBJ1-1; size: .; V: TRBV2; CDR3: CASSRLAGETEAFF; DNA: TGTGCCAGCAGCCGACTCGCAGGGGAGACTGAAGCTTTCTTT
D: .; J: TRBJ1-3; size: .; V: TRBV11-2; CDR3: CASTPKETALFNTIYF; DNA: TGTGCCAGCACCCCAAAGGAGACAGCCCTATTCAACACCATATATTTT
D: .; J: TRBJ2-1; size: .; V: TRBV5-3; CDR3: CARSCRLRDYNEQFF; DNA: TGTGCCAGAAGCTGCAGGTTGAGGGACTACAATGAGCAGTTCTTC
D: TRBD1; J: TRBJ1-4; size: .; V: TRBV5-1; CDR3: CASSSGGVEEKLFF; DNA: TGCGCCAGCAGCTCAGGGGGAGTGGAGGAAAAACTGTTTTTT
D: .; J: TRBJ1-4; size: .; V: TRBV25-1; CDR3: CASTEVGNEKLFF; DNA: TGTGCCAGCACCGAGGTAGGGAATGAAAAACTGTTTTTT
D: TRBD1; J: TRBJ1-2; size: .; V: TRBV7-9; CDR3: CASSLGTTKAGGLNYGYTF; DNA: TGTGCCAGCAGCTTAGGTACGACGAAGGCAGGGGGCCTAAACTATGGCTACACCTTC
D: .; J: TRBJ2-5; size: .; V: TRBV7-9; CDR3: CASSRPTPETQYF; DNA: TGTGCCAGCAGCCGGCCAACTCCGGAGACCCAGTACTTC
D: .; J: TRBJ2-2; size: .; V: TRBV9; CDR3: CASSVTPQGGTGELFF; DNA: TGTGCCAGCAGCGTAACCCCCCAGGGAGGCACCGGGGAGCTGTTTTTT
D: .; J: TRBJ2-3; size: .; V: TRBV5-1; CDR3: CASSLAVGPTDTQYF; DNA: TGCGCCAGCAGCTTGGCGGTGGGCCCCACAGATACGCAGTATTTT
D: .; J: TRBJ1-2; size: .; V: TRBV10-3; CDR3: CAISESAVYGYTF; DNA: TGTGCCATCAGTGAGTCTGCAGTATATGGCTACACCTTC
D: .; J: TRBJ1-3; size: .; V: TRBV11-2; CDR3: CASSLRIVGGGSGNTIYF; DNA: TGTGCCAGCAGCTTAAGGATAGTAGGGGGTGGCTCTGGAAACACCATATATTTT
D: .; J: TRBJ1-2; size: .; V: TRBV4-1; CDR3: CASSQVGQTPYGYTF; DNA: TGCGCCAGCAGCCAAGTTGGACAGACCCCTTATGGCTACACCTTC
D: .; J: TRBJ2-7; size: .; V: TRBV6-5; CDR3: CASSSRHYYEQYF; DNA: TGTGCCAGCAGTTCTCGACATTACTACGAGCAGTACTTC
D: TRBD2; J: TRBJ2-3; size: .; V: TRBV5-1; CDR3: CASSLVVGRAPDTQYF; DNA: TGCGCCAGCAGCTTGGTGGTCGGGAGGGCCCCAGATACGCAGTATTTT
D: .; J: TRBJ2-3; size: .; V: TRBV7-2; CDR3: CASSALAAPPSNTQYF; DNA: TGTGCCAGCAGCGCCCTAGCAGCCCCACCTTCAAATACGCAGTATTTT
D: .; J: TRBJ2-5; size: .; V: TRBV7-2; CDR3: CASSGSGDLRETQYF; DNA: TGTGCCAGCAGCGGATCAGGGGACCTGAGGGAGACCCAGTACTTC
D: TRBD2; J: TRBJ2-1; size: .; V: TRBV11-2; CDR3: CASSLEMGLGVHEQFF; DNA: TGTGCCAGCAGCTTAGAGATGGGACTAGGGGTCCATGAGCAGTTCTTC
D: .; J: TRBJ2-4; size: .; V: TRBV6-1; CDR3: CASTPRTRGIQYF; DNA: TGTGCCAGCACCCCTCGGACCCGCGGCATTCAGTACTTC
D: .; J: TRBJ2-5; size: once; V: TRBV4-1; CDR3: CASSQGGASRVQETQYF; DNA: TGCGCCAGCAGCCAAGGAGGGGCCAGTCGCGTCCAAGAGACCCAGTACTTC
D: TRBD2; J: TRBJ2-7; size: .; V: TRBV5-1; CDR3: CASSATSGVGYEQYF; DNA: TGCGCCAGCAGCGCGACTAGCGGAGTAGGTTACGAGCAGTACTTC
D: TRBD1; J: TRBJ2-2; size: .; V: TRBV7-9; CDR3: CASDFSQGVTGELFF; DNA: TGTGCCAGCGATTTTTCCCAGGGGGTCACCGGGGAGCTGTTTTTT
D: .; J: TRBJ2-2; size: .; V: TRBV12-5; CDR3: CASGLGTANTGELFF; DNA: TGTGCTAGTGGTTTGGGGACTGCGAACACCGGGGAGCTGTTTTTT
D: TRBD1; J: TRBJ2-7; size: .; V: TRBV5-1; CDR3: CASSWDRGLTYEQYF; DNA: TGCGCCAGCAGCTGGGACAGGGGTCTTACCTACGAGCAGTACTTC
D: .; J: TRBJ2-7; size: .; V: TRBV19; CDR3: CASRRRGSSYEQYF; DNA: TGTGCCAGTAGACGACGGGGTTCATCCTACGAGCAGTACTTC
D: .; J: TRBJ1-3; size: .; V: TRBV9; CDR3: CASSASGTRTGNTIYF; DNA: TGTGCCAGCAGCGCATCCGGGACACGAACTGGAAACACCATATATTTT
D: .; J: TRBJ2-3; size: .; V: TRBV7-9; CDR3: CASSRTDTQYF; DNA: TGTGCCAGCAGTAGGACAGATACGCAGTATTTT
D: .; J: TRBJ1-2; size: .; V: TRBV9; CDR3: CASSGIHPNYGYTF; DNA: TGTGCCAGCAGCGGGATCCACCCTAACTATGGCTACACCTTC
D: .; J: TRBJ2-1; size: .; V: TRBV5-1; CDR3: CASSLAYRTIYNEQFF; DNA: TGCGCCAGCAGCTTGGCGTACAGGACTATCTACAATGAGCAGTTCTTC
D: TRBD2; J: TRBJ2-3; size: .; V: TRBV5-1; CDR3: CASSLATSGKRGTDTQYF; DNA: TGCGCCAGCAGCTTGGCGACTAGCGGGAAGAGGGGCACAGATACGCAGTATTTT
D: TRBD1; J: TRBJ2-7; size: .; V: TRBV4-3; CDR3: CASSQLPGTGVYEQYF; DNA: TGCGCCAGCAGCCAATTACCCGGGACAGGGGTGTACGAGCAGTACTTC